The clone carrying this TCR beta chain was detected many times. The sample belongs to a study of neurological immune-mediated disorders. PBMCs numbering 2 million and stored at -80 C yielded the unsorted libraries. TCRdb called the 5' RACE reads again in MiXCR, with one record for every CDR3 protein. The top ten clones hold around 1.3% of a sample with tens of thousands of distinct CDR3 sequences, about 4% of them seen once. Germline values: CDR1 MNHEY, CDR2 SMNVEV (reference sequence). The V gene lost 8 bases and the J gene lost 6 bases, with 14 bases spanning the gap. There are 12 residues in the CDR3.

The sample was PBMCs. The J gene is TRBJ2-7, the V gene TRBV27, with D possibly being TRBD1 (6 bases). This clonotype was obtained from a man aged 25 to 45 with multiple sclerosis. The CDR3 sequence is CASGSGVGEQYF. Written as DNA, the CDR3 is TGTGCCAGCGGTTCAGGGGTGGGCGAGCAGTACTTC.